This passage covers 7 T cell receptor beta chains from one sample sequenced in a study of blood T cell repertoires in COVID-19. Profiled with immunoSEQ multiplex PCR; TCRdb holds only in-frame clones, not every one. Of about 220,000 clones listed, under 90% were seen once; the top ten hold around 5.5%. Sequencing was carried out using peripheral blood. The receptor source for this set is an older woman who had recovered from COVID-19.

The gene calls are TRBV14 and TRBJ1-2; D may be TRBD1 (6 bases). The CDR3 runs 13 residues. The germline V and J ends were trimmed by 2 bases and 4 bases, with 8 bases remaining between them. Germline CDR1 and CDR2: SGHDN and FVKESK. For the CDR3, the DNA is TGTGCCAGCAGCCAAACAGGGATCTATGGCTACACCTTC. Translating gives CASSQTGIYGYTF.

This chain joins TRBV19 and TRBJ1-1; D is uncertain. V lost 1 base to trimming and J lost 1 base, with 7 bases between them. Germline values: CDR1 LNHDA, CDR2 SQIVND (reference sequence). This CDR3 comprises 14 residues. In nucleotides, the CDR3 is TGTGCCAGTAGTATAGCGGAGGGGAACACTGAAGCTTTCTTT. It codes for CASSIAEGNTEAFF.

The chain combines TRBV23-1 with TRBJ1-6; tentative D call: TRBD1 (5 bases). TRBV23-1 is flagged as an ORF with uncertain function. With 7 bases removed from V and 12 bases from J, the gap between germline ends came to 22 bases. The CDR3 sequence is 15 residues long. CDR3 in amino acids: CASTGVSLGGLPLHF. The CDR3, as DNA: TGCGCCAGCACTGGGGTGTCCTTGGGGGGATTACCCCTCCACTTT.

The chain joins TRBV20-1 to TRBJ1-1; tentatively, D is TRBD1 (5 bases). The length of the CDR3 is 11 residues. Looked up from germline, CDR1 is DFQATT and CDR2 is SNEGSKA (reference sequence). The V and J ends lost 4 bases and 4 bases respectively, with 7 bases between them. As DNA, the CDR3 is TGCAGTGCTAAAGGGGCCACTGAAGCTTTCTTT. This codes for CSAKGATEAFF.

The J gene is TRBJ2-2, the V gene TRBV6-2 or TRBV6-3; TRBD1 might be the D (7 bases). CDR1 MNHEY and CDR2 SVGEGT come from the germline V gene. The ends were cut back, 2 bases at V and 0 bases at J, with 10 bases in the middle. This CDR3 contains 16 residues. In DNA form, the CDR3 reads TGTGCCAGCAGTTACGGCGGGACAGCGAACACCGGGGAGCTGTTTTTT. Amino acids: CASSYGGTANTGELFF.

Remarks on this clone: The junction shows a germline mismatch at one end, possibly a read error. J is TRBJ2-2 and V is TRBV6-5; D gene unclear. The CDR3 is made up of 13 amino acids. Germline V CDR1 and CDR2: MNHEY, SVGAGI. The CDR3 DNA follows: TGTGCCAGCAGTTACTCGAATGGTTTTAGGATGGAGTTT. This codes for CASSYSNGFRMEF.

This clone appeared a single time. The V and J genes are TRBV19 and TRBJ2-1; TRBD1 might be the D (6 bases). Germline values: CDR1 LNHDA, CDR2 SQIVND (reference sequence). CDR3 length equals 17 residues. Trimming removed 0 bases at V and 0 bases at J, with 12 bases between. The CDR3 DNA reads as TGTGCCAGTAGTATAGATCAGGGGCCAATCTCCTACAATGAGCAGTTCTTC. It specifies CASSIDQGPISYNEQFF.